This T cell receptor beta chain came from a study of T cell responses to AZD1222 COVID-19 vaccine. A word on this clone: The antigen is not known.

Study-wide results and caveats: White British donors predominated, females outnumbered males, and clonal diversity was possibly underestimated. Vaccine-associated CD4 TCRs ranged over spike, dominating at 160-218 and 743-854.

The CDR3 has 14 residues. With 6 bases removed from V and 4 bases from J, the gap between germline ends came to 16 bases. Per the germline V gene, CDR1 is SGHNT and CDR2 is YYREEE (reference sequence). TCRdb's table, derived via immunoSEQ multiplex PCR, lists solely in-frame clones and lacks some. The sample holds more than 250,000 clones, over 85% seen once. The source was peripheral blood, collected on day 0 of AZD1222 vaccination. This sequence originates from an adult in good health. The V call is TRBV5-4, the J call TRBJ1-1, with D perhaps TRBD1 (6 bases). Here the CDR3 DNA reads TGTGCCAGCACCCCGACGGGGGCGCGCACTGAAGCTTTCTTT. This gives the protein CASTPTGARTEAFF.